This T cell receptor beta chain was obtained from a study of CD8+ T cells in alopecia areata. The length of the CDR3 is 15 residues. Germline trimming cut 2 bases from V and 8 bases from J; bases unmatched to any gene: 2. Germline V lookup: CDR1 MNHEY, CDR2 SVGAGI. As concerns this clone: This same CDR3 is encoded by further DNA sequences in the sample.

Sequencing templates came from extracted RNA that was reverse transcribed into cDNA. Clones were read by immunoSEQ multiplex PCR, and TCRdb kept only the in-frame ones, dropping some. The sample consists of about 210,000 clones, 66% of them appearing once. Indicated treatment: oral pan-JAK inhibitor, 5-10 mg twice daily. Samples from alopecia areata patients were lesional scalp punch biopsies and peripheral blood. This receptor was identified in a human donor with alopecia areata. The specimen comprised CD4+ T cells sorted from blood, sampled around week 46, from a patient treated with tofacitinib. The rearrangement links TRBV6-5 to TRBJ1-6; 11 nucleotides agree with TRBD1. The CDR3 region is CASSYRGQGDSPLHF. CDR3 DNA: TGTGCCAGCAGTTACCGGGGACAGGGGGATTCACCCCTCCACTTT.